This T cell receptor beta chain originates from a study of blood T cell repertoires in COVID-19. Study-wide context: The study drew acute and convalescent COVID-19 samples from the United States, Italy and Spain. T cells, B-cell-depleted T cells, or PBMCs provided the cDNA or gDNA that served as material.

V shed 6 bases and J 0 bases; nucleotides not matched to a gene: 4. Germline CDR1 reads SEHNR; CDR2 reads FQNEAQ (reference sequence). This CDR3 has 16 amino acids. Profiling relied on immunoSEQ multiplex PCR, and the TCRdb table lists in-frame clones only, not all of them. The profile shows about 160,000 clones, approximately 81% of them singletons. The genes are TRBV7-9 and TRBJ1-4; TRBD1 aligns across 10 bases. The sequence was obtained from a human donor with acute or convalescent COVID-19. The donor label of this sample is uncertain. Sequenced: peripheral blood. CDR3 sequence reads: CASRDGTGATNEKLFF. The CDR3 region has the DNA TGTGCCAGCAGGGACGGGACAGGGGCAACTAATGAAAAACTGTTTTTT.